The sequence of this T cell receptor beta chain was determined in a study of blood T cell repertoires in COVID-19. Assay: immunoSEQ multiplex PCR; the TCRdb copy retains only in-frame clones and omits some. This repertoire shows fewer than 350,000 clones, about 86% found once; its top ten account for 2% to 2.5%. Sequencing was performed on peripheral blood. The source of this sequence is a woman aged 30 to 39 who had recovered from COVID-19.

The CDR3 DNA is TGTGCCAGCAGCCAAGTTCCGAGACAGACATACAATGAGCAGTTCTTC. As protein: CASSQVPRQTYNEQFF. This chain connects TRBV4-2 to TRBJ2-1; tentative D call: TRBD1 (5 bases). V lost 1 base and J lost 4, with 14 bases in between. The CDR3 runs 16 residues. Germline values: CDR1 LGHNA, CDR2 YNFKEQ.